A selection of T cell receptor beta chains follows, all from one sample in a study of post-analysis software for immune sequencing data. TCRdb ran MiXCR on the PCR reads and lists one entry per CDR3 protein. This sample has 750,000 to 900,000 distinct CDR3 sequences, with approximately 44% found just once. Sequencing input: blood. These receptors all come from a girl under 18 with multiple sclerosis. The CDR3 runs from the conserved cysteine through the conserved F or W. Fields, in order: J gene, D gene, V gene, clone size, CDR3 protein, CDR3 DNA. The D gene is left open where the match is weak. Clone size is shown for a subset of rows, as once, few, many or a class of expanded clone.

TRBJ2-1	TRBD2	TRBV29-1	few	CSVEDRGGSVPDEQFF	TGCAGCGTTGAAGATCGGGGGGGTTCTGTTCCGGATGAGCAGTTCTTC
TRBJ1-1	TRBD1	TRBV7-9	once	CASSHEYDRAEAFF	TGTGCCAGCAGCCACGAATACGACAGGGCTGAAGCTTTCTTT
TRBJ2-5	NA	TRBV6-5	NA	CASGWRGLGETQYF	TGTGCCAGCGGGTGGAGGGGTTTAGGAGAGACCCAGTACTTC
TRBJ2-3	NA	TRBV14	NA	CASSQENQRVTDTQYF	TGTGCCAGCAGCCAAGAGAACCAGCGGGTCACAGATACGCAGTATTTT
TRBJ1-5	NA	TRBV6-6	NA	CASSPGGFGNQPQHF	TGTGCCAGCAGCCCGGGAGGGTTTGGCAATCAGCCCCAGCATTTT
TRBJ2-7	NA	TRBV20-1	NA	CSASRGGLMWSYEQYF	TGCAGTGCTAGTAGGGGGGGGCTTATGTGGTCCTACGAGCAGTACTTC
TRBJ1-6	TRBD1	TRBV20-1	NA	CSARRQGNSPLHF	TGCAGTGCTAGAAGACAGGGGAATTCACCCCTCCACTTT
TRBJ2-6	TRBD2	TRBV20-1	NA	CSAMGTSGPSSGANVLTF	TGCAGTGCTATGGGGACTAGCGGGCCTAGCTCTGGGGCCAACGTCCTGACTTTC
TRBJ2-7	NA	TRBV6-1	NA	CASSGRVVDEQYF	TGTGCCAGCAGTGGTAGGGTGGTTGATGAGCAGTACTTC
TRBJ2-5	NA	TRBV5-1	NA	CASSLGRGRTEETQYF	TGCGCCAGCAGCTTGGGAAGGGGAAGGACAGAAGAGACCCAGTACTTC
TRBJ2-7	NA	TRBV21-1	NA	CASSKKGRIYEQYF	TGTGCCAGCAGCAAGAAGGGGCGGATCTACGAGCAGTACTTC
TRBJ2-1	TRBD2	TRBV7-9	NA	CASSRLLAGGSEQFF	TGTGCCAGCAGCCGACTTCTAGCGGGAGGCAGTGAGCAGTTCTTC
TRBJ2-7	TRBD2	TRBV20-1	few	CSASALGLAYEQYF	TGCAGTGCTAGTGCTTTGGGACTAGCCTACGAGCAGTACTTC
TRBJ2-3	NA	TRBV20-1	many	CSARGSTDTQYF	TGCAGTGCTAGAGGTAGCACAGATACGCAGTATTTT
TRBJ2-7	TRBD2	TRBV3-1	few	CASSPGLAGDEQYF	TGTGCCAGCAGCCCGGGACTAGCGGGAGACGAGCAGTACTTC
TRBJ2-7	NA	TRBV6-5	many	CASRRLPGRYSYEQYF	TGTGCCAGCAGACGCCTCCCGGGCAGGTACTCCTACGAGCAGTACTTC
TRBJ1-1	NA	TRBV25-1	NA	CASSEWGNTEAFF	TGTGCCAGCAGTGAATGGGGGAACACTGAAGCTTTCTTT
TRBJ2-1	NA	TRBV5-1	NA	CASSDPGRLTYNEQFF	TGCGCCAGCAGCGATCCCGGACGGTTAACCTACAATGAGCAGTTCTTC
TRBJ2-1	NA	TRBV19	NA	CATTRRDTYNEQFF	TGTGCCACCACTCGTCGGGACACCTACAATGAGCAGTTCTTC
TRBJ2-7	NA	TRBV20-1	few	CSARDPERSPYEQYF	TGCAGTGCTAGAGATCCAGAGCGTTCCCCCTACGAGCAGTACTTC
TRBJ2-1	NA	TRBV15	NA	CATSRGRATTYQFF	TGTGCCACCAGCAGAGGAAGGGCCACGACATATCAGTTCTTC
TRBJ2-3	TRBD2	TRBV29-1	NA	CSTNPSGHTDTQYF	TGCAGCACAAACCCTAGCGGACACACAGATACGCAGTATTTT
TRBJ2-5	TRBD2	TRBV7-8	few	CASSSGLAGVSETQYF	TGTGCCAGCAGCTCGGGACTAGCGGGAGTATCAGAGACCCAGTACTTC
TRBJ2-5	NA	TRBV29-1	NA	CSVRGGTARTQYF	TGCAGCGTTAGAGGAGGCACGGCAAGGACCCAGTACTTC
TRBJ2-1	NA	TRBV7-2	few	CASSHQSSYNEQFF	TGTGCCAGCAGCCACCAGAGCTCCTACAATGAGCAGTTCTTC